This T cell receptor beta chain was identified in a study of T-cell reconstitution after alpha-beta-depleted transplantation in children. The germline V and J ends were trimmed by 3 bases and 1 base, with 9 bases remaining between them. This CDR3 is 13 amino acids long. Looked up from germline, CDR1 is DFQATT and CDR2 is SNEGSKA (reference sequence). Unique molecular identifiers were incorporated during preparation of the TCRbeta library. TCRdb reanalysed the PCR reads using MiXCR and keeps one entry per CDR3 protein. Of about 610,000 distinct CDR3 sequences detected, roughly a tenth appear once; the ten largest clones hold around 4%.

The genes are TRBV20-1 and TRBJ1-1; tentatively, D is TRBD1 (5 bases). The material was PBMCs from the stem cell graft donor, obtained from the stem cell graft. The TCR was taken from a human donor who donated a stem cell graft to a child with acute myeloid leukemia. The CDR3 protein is CSARSGTNTEAFF. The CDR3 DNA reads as TGCAGTGCTAGGAGCGGGACGAACACTGAAGCTTTCTTT.